The clone carrying this TCR beta chain is a singleton in its sample. These data originate in a study of control samples from healthy donors and cancer patients. This table comes from immunoSEQ multiplex PCR, and its TCRdb copy is limited to in-frame clones, with some not included. Here the sample spans about 120,000 clones, more than 80% being singletons. The V end lost 0 bases, the J end lost 7 bases, and 7 bases lay between the germline ends. Germline CDR1 and CDR2: SEHNR and FQNEAQ (reference sequence). The CDR3 contains 14 residues. Input material: PBMCs. The chain recombines TRBV7-9 with TRBJ1-6, with D hard to call. The sequence was collected from a woman aged 50 to 65 with colorectal cancer. In DNA, the CDR3 is TGTGCCAGCAGCTTAGCGGCCATCAATTCACCCCTCCACTTT. Amino acid sequence: CASSLAAINSPLHF.